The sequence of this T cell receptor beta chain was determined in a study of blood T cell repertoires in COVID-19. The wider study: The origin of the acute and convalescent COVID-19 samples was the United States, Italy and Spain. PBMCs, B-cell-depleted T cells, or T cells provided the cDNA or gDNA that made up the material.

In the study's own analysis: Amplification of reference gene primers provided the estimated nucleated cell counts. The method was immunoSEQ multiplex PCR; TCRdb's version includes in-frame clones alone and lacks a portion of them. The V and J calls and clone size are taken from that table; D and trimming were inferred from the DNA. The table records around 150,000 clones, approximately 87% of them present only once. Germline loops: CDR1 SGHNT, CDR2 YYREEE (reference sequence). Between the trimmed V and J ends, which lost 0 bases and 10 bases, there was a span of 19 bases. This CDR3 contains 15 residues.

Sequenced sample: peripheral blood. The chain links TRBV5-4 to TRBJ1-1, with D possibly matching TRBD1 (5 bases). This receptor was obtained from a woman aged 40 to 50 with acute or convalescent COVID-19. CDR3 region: CASSLDLPGLGAAFF. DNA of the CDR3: TGTGCCAGCAGCTTGGACCTACCGGGACTTGGGGCAGCTTTCTTT. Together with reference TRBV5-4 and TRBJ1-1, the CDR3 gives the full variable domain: ETGVTQSPTHLIKTRGQQVTLRCSSQSGHNTVSWYQQALGQGPQFIFQYYREEENGRGNFPPRFSGLQFPNYSSELNVNALELDDSALYLCASSLDLPGLGAAFFGQGTRLTVV.